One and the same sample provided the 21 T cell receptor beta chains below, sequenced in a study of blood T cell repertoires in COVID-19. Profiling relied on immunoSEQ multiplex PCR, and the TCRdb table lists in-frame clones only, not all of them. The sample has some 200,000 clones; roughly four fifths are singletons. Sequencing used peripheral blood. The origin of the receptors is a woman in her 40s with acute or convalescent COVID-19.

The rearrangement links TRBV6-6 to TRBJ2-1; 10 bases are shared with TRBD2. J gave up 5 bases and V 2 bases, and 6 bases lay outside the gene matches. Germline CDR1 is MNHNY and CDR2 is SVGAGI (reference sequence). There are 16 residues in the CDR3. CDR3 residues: CASSYQAGGPHNEQFF. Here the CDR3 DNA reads TGTGCCAGCAGTTACCAAGCGGGAGGGCCTCACAATGAGCAGTTCTTC.

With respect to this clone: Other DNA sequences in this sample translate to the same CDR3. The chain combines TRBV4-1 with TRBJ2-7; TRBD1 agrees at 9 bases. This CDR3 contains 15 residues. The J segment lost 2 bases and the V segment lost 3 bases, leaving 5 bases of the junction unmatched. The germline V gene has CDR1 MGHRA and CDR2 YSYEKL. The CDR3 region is CASSQRQGGPYEQYF. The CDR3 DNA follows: TGCGCCAGCAGCCAGCGACAGGGGGGACCCTACGAGCAGTACTTC.

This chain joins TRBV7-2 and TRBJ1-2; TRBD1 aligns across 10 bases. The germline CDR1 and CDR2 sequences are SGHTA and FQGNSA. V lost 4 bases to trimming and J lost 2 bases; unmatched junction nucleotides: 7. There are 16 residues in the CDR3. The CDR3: CASSSGGQGKNYGYTF. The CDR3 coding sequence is TGTGCCAGCAGCTCGGGGGGACAGGGGAAAAACTATGGCTACACCTTC.

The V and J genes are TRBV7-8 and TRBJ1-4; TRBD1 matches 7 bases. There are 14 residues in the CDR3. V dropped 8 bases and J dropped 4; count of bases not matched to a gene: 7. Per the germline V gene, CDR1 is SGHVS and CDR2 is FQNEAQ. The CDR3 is CASGKGAINEKLFF. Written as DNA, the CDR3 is TGTGCCAGCGGAAAGGGGGCTATTAATGAAAAACTGTTTTTT.

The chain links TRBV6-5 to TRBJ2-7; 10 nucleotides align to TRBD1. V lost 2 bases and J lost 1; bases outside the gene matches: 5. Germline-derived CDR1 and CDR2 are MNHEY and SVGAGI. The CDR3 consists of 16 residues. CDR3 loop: CASSYEGQGLSYEQYF. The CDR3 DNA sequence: TGTGCCAGCAGTTACGAGGGACAGGGGCTTTCCTACGAGCAGTACTTC.

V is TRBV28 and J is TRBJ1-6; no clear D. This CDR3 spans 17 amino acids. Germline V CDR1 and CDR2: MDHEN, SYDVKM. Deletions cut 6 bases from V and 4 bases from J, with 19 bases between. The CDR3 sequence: CASSPTTTGRYNSPLHF. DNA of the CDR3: TGTGCCAGCAGCCCGACCACCACCGGGAGATATAATTCACCCCTCCACTTT.

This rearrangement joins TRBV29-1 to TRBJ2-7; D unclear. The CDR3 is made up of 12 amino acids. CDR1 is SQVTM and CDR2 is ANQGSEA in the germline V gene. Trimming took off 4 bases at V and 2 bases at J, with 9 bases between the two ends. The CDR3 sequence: CSVGQTPYEQYF. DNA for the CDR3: TGCAGCGTTGGCCAAACACCCTACGAGCAGTACTTC.

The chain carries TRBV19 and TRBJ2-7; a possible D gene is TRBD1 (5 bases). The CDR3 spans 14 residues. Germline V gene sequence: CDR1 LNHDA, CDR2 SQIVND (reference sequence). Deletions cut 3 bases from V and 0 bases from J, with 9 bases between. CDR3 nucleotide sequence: TGTGCCAGTAGTATCGGACATCTCTCCTACGAGCAGTACTTC. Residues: CASSIGHLSYEQYF.

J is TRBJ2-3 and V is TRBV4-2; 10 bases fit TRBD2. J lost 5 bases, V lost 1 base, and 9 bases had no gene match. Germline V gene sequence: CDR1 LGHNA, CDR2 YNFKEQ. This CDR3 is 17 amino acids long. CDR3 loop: CASSQAARAGGEDTQYF. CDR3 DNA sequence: TGTGCCAGCAGCCAAGCGGCACGAGCGGGAGGGGAAGATACGCAGTATTTT.

CDR3 DNA: TGTGCCAGTAGGCAGGGGGCGGGAGAGCAGTACTTC. Encoded protein: CASRQGAGEQYF. The V call is TRBV3-1 (or the pseudogene TRBV3-2), the J call TRBJ2-7; 8 bases map to TRBD1. Germline V gene lookup returns CDR1 LGHDT and CDR2 YNNKEL (reference sequence). J was trimmed by 7 bases and V by 9 bases; bases with no gene match: 8. This CDR3 region has 12 residues.

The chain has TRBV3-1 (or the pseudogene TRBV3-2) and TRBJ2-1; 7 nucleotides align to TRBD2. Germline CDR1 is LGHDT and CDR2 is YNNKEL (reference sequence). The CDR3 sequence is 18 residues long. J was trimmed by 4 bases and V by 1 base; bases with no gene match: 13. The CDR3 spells CASSQAIHRAGKYNEQFF. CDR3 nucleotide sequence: TGTGCCAGCAGCCAAGCCATTCATAGAGCGGGGAAATACAATGAGCAGTTCTTC.

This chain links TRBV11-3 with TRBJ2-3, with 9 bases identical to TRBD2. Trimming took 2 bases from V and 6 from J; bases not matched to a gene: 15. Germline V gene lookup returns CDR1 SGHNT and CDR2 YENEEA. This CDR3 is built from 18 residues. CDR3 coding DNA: TGTGCCAGCAGCTTAAGGGGCGGGCTAGCGGGATCTTCGGATACGCAGTATTTT. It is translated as CASSLRGGLAGSSDTQYF.

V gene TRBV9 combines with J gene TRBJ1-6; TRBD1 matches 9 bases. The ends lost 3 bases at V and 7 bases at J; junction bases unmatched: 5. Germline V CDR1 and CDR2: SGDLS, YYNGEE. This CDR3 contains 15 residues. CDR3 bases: TGTGCCAGCAGCGGGACCGGGACAGGGAATTCACCCCTCCACTTT. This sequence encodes CASSGTGTGNSPLHF.

In DNA form, the CDR3 reads TGTGCCAGCAGCGAGTCGACAGGGGTTAATTCACCCCTCCACTTT. Protein: CASSESTGVNSPLHF. The genes are TRBV21-1 and TRBJ1-6; the D call TRBD1 from the table was never checked on the DNA. TRBV21-1 is a documented pseudogene. The length of the CDR3 is 15 residues.

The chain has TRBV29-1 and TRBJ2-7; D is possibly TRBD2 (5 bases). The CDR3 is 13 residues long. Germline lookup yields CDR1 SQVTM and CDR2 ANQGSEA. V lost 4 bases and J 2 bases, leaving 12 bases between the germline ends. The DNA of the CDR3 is TGCAGCGTTGTGACGCTGGGAGCCTACGAGCAGTACTTC. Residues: CSVVTLGAYEQYF.

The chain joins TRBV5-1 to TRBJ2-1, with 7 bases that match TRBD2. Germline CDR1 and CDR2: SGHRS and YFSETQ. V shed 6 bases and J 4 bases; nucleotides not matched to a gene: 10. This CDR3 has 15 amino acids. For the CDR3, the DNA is TGCGCCAGCACCCTCGGCGGGAGCCCTTACAATGAGCAGTTCTTC. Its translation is CASTLGGSPYNEQFF.

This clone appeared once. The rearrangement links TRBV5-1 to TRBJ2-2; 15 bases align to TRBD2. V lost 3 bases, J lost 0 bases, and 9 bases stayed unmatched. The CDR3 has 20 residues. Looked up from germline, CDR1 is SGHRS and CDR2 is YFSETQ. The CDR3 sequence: CASSSWTSGGAYPNTGELFF. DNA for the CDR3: TGCGCCAGCAGCTCGTGGACTAGCGGGGGGGCGTATCCGAACACCGGGGAGCTGTTTTTT.

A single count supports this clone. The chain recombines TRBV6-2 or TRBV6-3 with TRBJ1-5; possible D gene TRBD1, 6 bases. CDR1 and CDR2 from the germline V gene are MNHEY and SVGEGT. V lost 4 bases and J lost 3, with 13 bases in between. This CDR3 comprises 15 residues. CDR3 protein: CASSWARGHNQPQHF. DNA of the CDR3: TGTGCCAGCAGTTGGGCCAGGGGTCACAATCAGCCCCAGCATTTT.

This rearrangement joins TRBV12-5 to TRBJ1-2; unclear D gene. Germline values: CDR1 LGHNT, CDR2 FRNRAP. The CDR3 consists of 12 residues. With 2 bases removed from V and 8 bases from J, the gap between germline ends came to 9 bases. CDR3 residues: CASGLPQLGYTF. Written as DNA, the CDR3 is TGTGCTAGTGGTTTGCCTCAGTTGGGCTACACCTTC.

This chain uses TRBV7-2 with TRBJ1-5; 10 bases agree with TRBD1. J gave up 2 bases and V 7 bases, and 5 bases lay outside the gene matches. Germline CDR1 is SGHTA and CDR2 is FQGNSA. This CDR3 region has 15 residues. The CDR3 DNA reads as TGTGCCAGCATTGGGGACAGGGGAGGCAATCAGCCCCAGCATTTT. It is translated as CASIGDRGGNQPQHF.

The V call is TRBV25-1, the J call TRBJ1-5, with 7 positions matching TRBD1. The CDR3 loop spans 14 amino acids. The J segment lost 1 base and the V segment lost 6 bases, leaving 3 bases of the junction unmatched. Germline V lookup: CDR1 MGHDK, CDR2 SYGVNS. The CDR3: CASRAGGSNQPQHF. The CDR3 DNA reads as TGTGCCAGCAGGGCAGGGGGGAGCAATCAGCCCCAGCATTTT.